This TCR beta chain is drawn from a study of OX40 agonist ivuxolimab in advanced cancers. Only in-frame clones appear in the TCRdb table, and some are missing; sequencing was by immunoSEQ multiplex PCR. The sample shows about 91,000 clones, around 80% of them seen only once. This clone was seen only once. This CDR3 region has 15 residues. V was clipped by 5 bases and J by 5 bases; unmatched bases: 5. Germline assignment: CDR1 MDHEN and CDR2 SYDVKM. The chain recombines TRBV28 with TRBJ2-1; 11 bases map to TRBD1. The input for sequencing was CD4+ or CD8+ T cells sorted from blood, taken in a trial of the OX40 agonist ivuxolimab. The sequence was collected from an adult with an advanced solid tumor such as melanoma, head and neck, liver or kidney cancer. CDR3 bases: TGTGCCAGCAGTCCAGGGGGACAGGGGGACAATGAGCAGTTCTTC. Translating gives CASSPGGQGDNEQFF.